One T cell receptor beta chain is described in this entry. No antigen is known for it. The CDR3 has 14 residues. Trimming removed 5 bases from V and 6 bases from J, with 16 bases in between. Germline lookup yields CDR1 MNHEY and CDR2 SMNVEV (reference sequence). This entry belongs to a study of T-cell memory formation after mild COVID-19. Findings of the study overall: Contracting CD4+ clones lay largely in CM and EM, with CD8+ ones residing in EMRA.

Sample barcodes and UMIs were carried by the TCR alpha and TCR beta cDNA libraries that 5'RACE generated with constant-segment primers. TCRdb passed the 5' RACE reads through MiXCR, listing each CDR3 protein once. The sample records 150,000 to 200,000 distinct CDR3 sequences, about 15% being singletons. The chain combines TRBV27 with TRBJ1-2; possible D gene TRBD1, 6 bases. The sequencing input was PBMCs or a T cell subset sorted from them (not recorded which). The receptor was derived from an adult woman who had mild COVID-19 (a few samples of this study predate the infection). Cell type and time point are not known. CDR3 loop: CASSPTGLRDGYTF. Here the CDR3 DNA reads TGTGCCAGCAGTCCAACAGGGCTTAGGGATGGCTACACCTTC.